The rows below give T cell receptor beta chains drawn from one sample of a study of Ad26.COV2.S vaccination and SARS-CoV-2 variants. Assay: immunoSEQ multiplex PCR; the TCRdb copy retains only in-frame clones and omits some. Here the sample spans 440,000 or so clones, about nine tenths being singletons. The sample was peripheral blood, taken in a trial of Ad26.COV2.S vaccine versus placebo. These receptors came from a person aged 18 to 59 who received the Ad26.COV2.S COVID-19 vaccine or a placebo. The CDR3 runs from the conserved cysteine through the conserved F or W. The D gene is left open where the match is weak. Expanded clones get a size class; other rows say once, few or many, or leave the size out.

D gene	J gene	clone size	V gene	CDR3 DNA	CDR3 protein
-	TRBJ2-5	-	TRBV30	TGTGCCTGGCGCGGGGCCAGGGAGACCCAGTACTTC	CAWRGARETQYF
TRBD2	TRBJ2-3	-	TRBV7-3	TGTGCCAGCAGCTTAACGGGCGGGAGCCTAGATACGCAGTATTTT	CASSLTGGSLDTQYF
TRBD1	TRBJ1-5	-	TRBV2	TGTGCCAGCAGCCCACAGGGGGCATGGCAGCCCCAGCATTTT	CASSPQGAWQPQHF
-	TRBJ2-3	-	TRBV28	TGTGCCAGCAGCAGAGTAGGGAGCACAGATACGCAGTATTTT	CASSRVGSTDTQYF
TRBD2	TRBJ2-3	-	TRBV11-3	TGTGCCAGCAGCAGGACTAGCGGGAGGCTCGGGGATACGCAGTATTTT	CASSRTSGRLGDTQYF
-	TRBJ2-3	-	TRBV28	TGTGCCAGCAGTCGGGGGTTGCCTAGCACAGATACGCAGTATTTT	CASSRGLPSTDTQYF
TRBD1	TRBJ2-2	-	TRBV24-1	TGTGCCACCAGTGAGACAGGGGGCCCCGGGGAGCTGTTTTTT	CATSETGGPGELFF
-	TRBJ2-3	-	TRBV28	TGTGCCAGCAGTTTCCCTGGGACCACAGATACGCAGTATTTT	CASSFPGTTDTQYF
-	TRBJ1-4	-	TRBV28	TGTGCCAGCTGTCAGGTTAATGAAAAACTGTTTTTT	CASCQVNEKLFF
-	TRBJ2-7	-	TRBV7-9	TGTGCCAGCAGCGCACAGGGTTTCCACGAGCAGTACTTC	CASSAQGFHEQYF
-	TRBJ2-7	-	TRBV7-9	TGTGCCAGCAGCAAGCCCTCCTCGGCGGAGCAGTACTTC	CASSKPSSAEQYF
-	TRBJ2-3	-	TRBV7-2	TGTGCCAGCAGCTTAATGTCACGGGCAGATACGCAGTATTTT	CASSLMSRADTQYF
-	TRBJ2-5	-	TRBV27	TGTGCCAGCAGTTCCCTGGGGCGTCAAGAGACCCAGTACTTC	CASSSLGRQETQYF
TRBD1	TRBJ1-1	-	TRBV13	TGTGCCAGCAGCTCGGGACAGGAGAACACTGAAGCTTTCTTT	CASSSGQENTEAFF
TRBD1	TRBJ2-1	once	TRBV4-2	TGTGCCAGCAGCCAGGCCGGGACAGGGCACAAAAATGAGCAGTTCTTC	CASSQAGTGHKNEQFF
-	TRBJ1-1	-	TRBV5-1	TGCGCCAGCAGCTTGGACGGACTGAACACTGAAGCTTTCTTT	CASSLDGLNTEAFF
TRBD2	TRBJ2-1	-	TRBV7-2	TGTGCCAGCAGCTTAGGTCTAGCGGGAGCTGTCTACAATGAGCAGTTCTTC	CASSLGLAGAVYNEQFF
TRBD1	TRBJ1-4	-	TRBV18	TGTGCCAGCTCCCCCGGGACAGGGAGGGAGAAAGATGAAAAACTGTTTTTT	CASSPGTGREKDEKLFF
-	TRBJ2-7	-	TRBV5-4	TGTGCCAGCAGCCATTCCTCCAGGGGAAGTCTCTACGAGCAGTACTTC	CASSHSSRGSLYEQYF
TRBD1	TRBJ1-2	-	TRBV6-6	TGTGCCAGCAGTCATACCGGGACAGGGGCTTATGGCTACACCTTC	CASSHTGTGAYGYTF
TRBD2	TRBJ2-7	-	TRBV5-6	TGTGCCAGCAGCTCGGTGGACGGGAGGGCCTACGAGCAGTACTTC	CASSSVDGRAYEQYF
-	TRBJ2-7	-	TRBV4-3	TGCGCCAGCAGCCAAGGGATCAGCAGGGCCTACGAGCAGTACTTC	CASSQGISRAYEQYF
TRBD2	TRBJ2-1	-	TRBV9	TGTGCCAGCAGCCTTAGAGGAGCGGGAGTTTCCTACAATGAGCAGTTCTTC	CASSLRGAGVSYNEQFF
TRBD2	TRBJ2-2	once	TRBV19	TGTGCCAGTAGTATACTAGCGGGAGTCACCGGGGAGCTGTTTTTT	CASSILAGVTGELFF
-	TRBJ2-1	-	TRBV7-3	TGTGCCAGCAGCGCCTTTTTAGGAGAAGAGCAGTTCTTC	CASSAFLGEEQFF
TRBD1	TRBJ1-2	-	TRBV4-3	TGCGCCAGCAGCCAAGACGGACAGGCTAATGGCTACACCTTC	CASSQDGQANGYTF
TRBD1	TRBJ2-1	-	TRBV7-2	TGTGCCAGCAGAATAACCGGGACAGGGGTGTACAATGAGCAGTTCTTC	CASRITGTGVYNEQFF
-	TRBJ2-3	-	TRBV9	TGTGCCAGCAGCTCGGGGCGCGTAAGCACAGATACGCAGTATTTT	CASSSGRVSTDTQYF
-	TRBJ2-4	-	TRBV28	TGTGCCAGCAGTTTAGTCAGTCACATTCAGTACTTC	CASSLVSHIQYF
-	TRBJ2-3	-	TRBV29-1	TGCAGCTCACCGGGACGAAACACAGATACGCAGTATTTT	CSSPGRNTDTQYF
-	TRBJ2-5	-	TRBV2	TGTGCCAGCAGTCACAGGCAAGAGACCCAGTACTTC	CASSHRQETQYF
-	TRBJ2-5	-	TRBV28	TGTGCCAGCAGCGAAGGACAGCCCTTTGAGACCCAGTACTTC	CASSEGQPFETQYF
-	TRBJ1-1	-	TRBV12-3/TRBV12-4	TGTGCCAGCAGTTCCCGACAGGAAGGTTTCTTT	CASSSRQEGFF
-	TRBJ2-3	-	TRBV21-1	TGTGCCAGGGGGGGGCGCAGGGTTGGTACGCAGTATTTT	CARGGRRVGTQYF
TRBD2	TRBJ2-7	-	TRBV4-1	TGCGCCAGCAGCCCGACTAGCGGCTACGAGCAGTACTTC	CASSPTSGYEQYF
-	TRBJ2-7	-	TRBV7-6	TGTGCCAGCAGCTTATACACCTACGAGCAGTACTTC	CASSLYTYEQYF
-	TRBJ2-7	-	TRBV9	TGTGCCAGCAGCGCGGTCGGCGGCCTTTTTAACGAGCAGTACTTC	CASSAVGGLFNEQYF
TRBD2	TRBJ2-7	-	TRBV28	TGTGCCAGCATCGAAGGACTAGCGCACTCCTACGAGCAGTACTTC	CASIEGLAHSYEQYF
-	TRBJ2-2	-	TRBV9	TGTGCCAGCAGCGTAGACGGGAGCAACACCGGGGAGCTGTTTTTT	CASSVDGSNTGELFF
-	TRBJ2-5	-	TRBV5-1	TGCGCCAGCAGCTTCTCCAGCGGCCAAGAGACCCAGTACTTC	CASSFSSGQETQYF
TRBD2	TRBJ2-3	-	TRBV9	TGTGCCAGCAGTGTTAGCGGGAGTGGGACAGATACGCAGTATTTT	CASSVSGSGTDTQYF
-	TRBJ1-1	-	TRBV6-1	TGTGCCAGCAGTGCTGTCCTAAGGGCCTATGTCGGCACTGAAGCTTTCTTT	CASSAVLRAYVGTEAFF
-	TRBJ1-6	-	TRBV21-1	TGTGCCAGCACCCCCGGGACAGGGGATTCACCCCTCCACTTT	CASTPGTGDSPLHF
-	TRBJ1-2	-	TRBV2	TGTGCCAGCAGTGAAGCGGGCATCTATGGCTACACCTTC	CASSEAGIYGYTF
-	TRBJ2-5	once	TRBV3-1/TRBV3-2	TGTGCCAGCAGCCAACGCGGGCTCCTGTCTACAGGGAAAGAGACCCAGTACTTC	CASSQRGLLSTGKETQYF
-	TRBJ2-5	-	TRBV13	TGTGCCAGCAGCTTAGGGGACAGTCAGGAGACCCAGTACTTC	CASSLGDSQETQYF
-	TRBJ2-1	-	TRBV13	TGTGCCAGCACCGCCAGCGGTTCCTACAATGAGCAGTTCTTC	CASTASGSYNEQFF
-	TRBJ2-3	once	TRBV2	TGTGCCAGCAGTGAAAGCACAGATACGCAGTATTTT	CASSESTDTQYF
-	TRBJ2-5	-	TRBV2	TGTGCCAGCAGTGCGGACGGCCAAGAGACCCAGTACTTC	CASSADGQETQYF
-	TRBJ2-5	-	TRBV28	TGTGCCAGCAGTGAACGGGAGACCCAGTACTTC	CASSERETQYF
-	TRBJ2-3	-	TRBV29-1	TGCAGCGTTGATTTAGGCACAGATACGCAGTATTTT	CSVDLGTDTQYF
TRBD2	TRBJ2-2	-	TRBV4-3	TGCGCCAGCAGCCAGGTAGCGGGTATGAACACCGGGGAGCTGTTTTTT	CASSQVAGMNTGELFF
TRBD2	TRBJ2-7	-	TRBV9	TGTGCCAGCAGCGTAGGGGCGAGGCTAGCGGGAGCCCACGAGCAGTACTTC	CASSVGARLAGAHEQYF